This TCR beta chain was sequenced in a study of early T cells in non-severe SARS-CoV-2 infection. Study-wide context: Sequencing was performed on bulk RNA from unsorted whole blood, leaving chains unpaired.

By sample share, this clonotype is medium-sized. This CDR3 contains 11 residues. V lost 6 bases, J lost 3 bases, and 3 bases lay in between. TCRdb re-called the 5' RACE reads through MiXCR, storing one row per CDR3 protein. The table records roughly 50,000 distinct CDR3 sequences, about 9.3% of them present only once. The sequencing input was whole blood. This clonotype originated in an adult who was a healthcare worker with PCR-confirmed SARS-CoV-2 infection or an uninfected control (not recorded which). The chain carries TRBV12-3 or TRBV12-4 and TRBJ1-3; D unclear. The CDR3 nucleotides are TGTGCCAGCAGCCATGGAAACACCATATATTTT. It specifies CASSHGNTIYF.